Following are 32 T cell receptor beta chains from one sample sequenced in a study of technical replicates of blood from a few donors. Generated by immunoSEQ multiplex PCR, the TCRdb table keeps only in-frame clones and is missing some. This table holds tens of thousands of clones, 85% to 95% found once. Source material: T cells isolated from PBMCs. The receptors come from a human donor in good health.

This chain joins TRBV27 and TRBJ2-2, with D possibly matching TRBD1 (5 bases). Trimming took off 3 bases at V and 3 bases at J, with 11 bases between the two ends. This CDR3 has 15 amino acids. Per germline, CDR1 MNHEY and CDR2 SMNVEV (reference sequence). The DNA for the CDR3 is TGTGCCAGCAGTTTTCGACAGTCGTACACCGGGGAGCTGTTTTTT. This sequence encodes CASSFRQSYTGELFF.

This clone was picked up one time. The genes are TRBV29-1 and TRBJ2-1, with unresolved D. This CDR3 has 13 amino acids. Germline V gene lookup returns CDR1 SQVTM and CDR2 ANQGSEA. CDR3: CTSGSRLSNEQFF. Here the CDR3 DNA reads TGCACCTCTGGATCGAGACTCTCCAATGAGCAGTTCTTC.

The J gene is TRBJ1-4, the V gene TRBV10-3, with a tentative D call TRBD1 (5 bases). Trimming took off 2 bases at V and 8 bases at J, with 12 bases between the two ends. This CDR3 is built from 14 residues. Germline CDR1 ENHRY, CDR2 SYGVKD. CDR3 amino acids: CAISEGAVGEKLFF. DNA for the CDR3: TGTGCCATCAGTGAGGGGGCAGTGGGGGAAAAACTGTTTTTT.

CDR3 in DNA: TGTGCCAGCAGCCGGGGGAACACTGAAGCTTTCTTT. This sequence encodes CASSRGNTEAFF. This sequence joins TRBV25-1 and TRBJ1-1; D unresolved. The CDR3 contains 12 residues. V lost 6 bases to trimming and J lost 1 base, with 6 bases between them. Germline CDR1 is MGHDK and CDR2 is SYGVNS.

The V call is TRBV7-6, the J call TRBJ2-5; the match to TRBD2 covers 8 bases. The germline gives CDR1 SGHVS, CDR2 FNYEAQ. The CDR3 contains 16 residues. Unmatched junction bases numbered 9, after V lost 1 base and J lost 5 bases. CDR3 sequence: CASSLVPYSGIETQYF. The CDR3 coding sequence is TGTGCCAGCAGCTTAGTGCCGTATAGCGGGATCGAGACCCAGTACTTC.

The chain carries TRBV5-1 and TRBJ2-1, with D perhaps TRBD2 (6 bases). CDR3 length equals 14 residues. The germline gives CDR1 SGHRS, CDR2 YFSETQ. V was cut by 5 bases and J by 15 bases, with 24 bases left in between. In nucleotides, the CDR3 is TGCGCCAGCAGACCCCTAGCGACCCGGCAGGACTGGTTCTTC. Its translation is CASRPLATRQDWFF.

Here the CDR3 reads CASSASGSETQYF. The CDR3 nucleotides are TGTGCCAGCAGCGCTAGCGGGAGTGAGACCCAGTACTTC. The rearrangement links TRBV9 to TRBJ2-5; TRBD2 matches 10 bases. The V and J ends lost 3 bases and 5 bases, in that order; junction bases with no gene match: 1. The germline V gene has CDR1 SGDLS and CDR2 YYNGEE. The CDR3 totals 13 residues.

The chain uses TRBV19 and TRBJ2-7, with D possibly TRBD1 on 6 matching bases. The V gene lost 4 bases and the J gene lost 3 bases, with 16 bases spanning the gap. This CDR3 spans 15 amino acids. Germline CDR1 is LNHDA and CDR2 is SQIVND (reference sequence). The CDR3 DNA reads TGTGCCAGTAGTAGGGGTCTCCAAGGGGGCTACGAGCAGTACTTC. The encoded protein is CASSRGLQGGYEQYF. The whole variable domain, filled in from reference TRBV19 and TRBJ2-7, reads DGGITQSPKYLFRKEGQNVTLSCEQNLNHDAMYWYRQDPGQGLRLIYYSQIVNDFQKGDIAEGYSVSREKKESFPLTVTSAQKNPTAFYLCASSRGLQGGYEQYFGPGTRLTVT.

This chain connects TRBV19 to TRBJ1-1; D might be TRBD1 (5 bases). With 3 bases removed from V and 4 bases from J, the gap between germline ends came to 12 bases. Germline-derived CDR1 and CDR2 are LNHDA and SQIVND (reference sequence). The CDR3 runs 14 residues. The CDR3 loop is CASSISRVGTEAFF. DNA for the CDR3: TGTGCCAGTAGTATCTCCAGGGTGGGCACTGAAGCTTTCTTT. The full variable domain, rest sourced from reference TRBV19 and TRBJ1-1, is DGGITQSPKYLFRKEGQNVTLSCEQNLNHDAMYWYRQDPGQGLRLIYYSQIVNDFQKGDIAEGYSVSREKKESFPLTVTSAQKNPTAFYLCASSISRVGTEAFFGQGTRLTVV.

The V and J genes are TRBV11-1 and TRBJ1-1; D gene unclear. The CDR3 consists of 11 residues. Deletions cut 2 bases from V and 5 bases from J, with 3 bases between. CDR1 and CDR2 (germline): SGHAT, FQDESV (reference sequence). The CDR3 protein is CASSLRTEAFF. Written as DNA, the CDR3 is TGTGCCAGCAGCTTACGGACTGAAGCTTTCTTT.

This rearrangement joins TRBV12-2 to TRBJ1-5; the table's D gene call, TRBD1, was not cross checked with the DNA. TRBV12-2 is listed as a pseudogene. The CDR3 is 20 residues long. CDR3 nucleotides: TGTGCAAGTCGACGCACGGGGGACAGGGGTAATGGGGAAGACAATCAGCCCCAGCATTTT. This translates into CASRRTGDRGNGEDNQPQHF.

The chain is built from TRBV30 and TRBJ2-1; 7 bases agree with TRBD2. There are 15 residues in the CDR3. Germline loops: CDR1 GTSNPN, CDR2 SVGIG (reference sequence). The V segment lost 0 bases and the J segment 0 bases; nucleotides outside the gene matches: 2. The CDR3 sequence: CAWSVGGSSYNEQFF. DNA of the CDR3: TGTGCCTGGAGTGTGGGCGGGAGCTCCTACAATGAGCAGTTCTTC.

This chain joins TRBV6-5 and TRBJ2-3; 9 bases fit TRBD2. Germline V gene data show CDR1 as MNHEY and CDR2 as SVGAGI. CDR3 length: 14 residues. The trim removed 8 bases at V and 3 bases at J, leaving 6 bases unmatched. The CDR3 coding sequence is TGTGCCAGCGGCAGTGGACTAGCGACAGATACGCAGTATTTT. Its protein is CASGSGLATDTQYF.

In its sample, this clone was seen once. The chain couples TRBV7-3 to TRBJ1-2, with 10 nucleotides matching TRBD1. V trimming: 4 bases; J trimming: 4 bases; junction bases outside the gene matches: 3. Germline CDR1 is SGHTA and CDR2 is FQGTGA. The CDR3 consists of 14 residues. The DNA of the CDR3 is TGTGCCAGCAGCTGGACAGGGGGGGTCTATGGCTACACCTTC. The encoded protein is CASSWTGGVYGYTF.

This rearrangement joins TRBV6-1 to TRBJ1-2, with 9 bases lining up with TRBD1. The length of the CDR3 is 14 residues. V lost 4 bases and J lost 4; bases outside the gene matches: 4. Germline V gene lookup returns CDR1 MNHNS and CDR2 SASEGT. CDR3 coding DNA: TGTGCCAGCAGTGTGGACAGGGGCCCCTATGGCTACACCTTC. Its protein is CASSVDRGPYGYTF.

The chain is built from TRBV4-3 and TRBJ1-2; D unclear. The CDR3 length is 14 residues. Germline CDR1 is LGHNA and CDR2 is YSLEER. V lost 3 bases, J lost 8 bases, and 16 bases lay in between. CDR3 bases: TGCGCCAGCAGCCAGAACACCGGGTCTGAGGGCTACACCTTC. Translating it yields CASSQNTGSEGYTF.

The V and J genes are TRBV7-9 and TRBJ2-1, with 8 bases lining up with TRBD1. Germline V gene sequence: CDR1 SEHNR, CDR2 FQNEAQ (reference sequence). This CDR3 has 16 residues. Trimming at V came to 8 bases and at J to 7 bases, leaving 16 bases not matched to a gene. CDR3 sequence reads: CASPPTLQGAVNEQFF. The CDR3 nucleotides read TGTGCCAGCCCGCCGACCCTGCAGGGGGCGGTGAATGAGCAGTTCTTC.

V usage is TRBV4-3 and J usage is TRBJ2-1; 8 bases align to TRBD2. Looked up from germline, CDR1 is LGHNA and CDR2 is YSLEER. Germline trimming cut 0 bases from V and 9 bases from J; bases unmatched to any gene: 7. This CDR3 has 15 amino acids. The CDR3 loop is CASSQEISGMVEQFF. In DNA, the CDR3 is TGCGCCAGCAGCCAAGAAATTAGCGGGATGGTTGAGCAGTTCTTC.

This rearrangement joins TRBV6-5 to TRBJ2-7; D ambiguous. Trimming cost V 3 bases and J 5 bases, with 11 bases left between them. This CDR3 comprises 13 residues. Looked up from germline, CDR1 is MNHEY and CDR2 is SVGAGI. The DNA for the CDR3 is TGTGCCAGCAGTTATTCGGGTCCCCACGAGCAGTACTTC. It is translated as CASSYSGPHEQYF.

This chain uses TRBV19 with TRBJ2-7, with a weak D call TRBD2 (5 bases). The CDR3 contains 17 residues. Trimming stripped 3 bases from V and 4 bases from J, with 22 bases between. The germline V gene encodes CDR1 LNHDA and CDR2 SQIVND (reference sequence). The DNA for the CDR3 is TGTGCCAGTAGTATCGGGCTTCTTCTTAGCGATGGTTACGAGCAGTACTTC. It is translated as CASSIGLLLSDGYEQYF.

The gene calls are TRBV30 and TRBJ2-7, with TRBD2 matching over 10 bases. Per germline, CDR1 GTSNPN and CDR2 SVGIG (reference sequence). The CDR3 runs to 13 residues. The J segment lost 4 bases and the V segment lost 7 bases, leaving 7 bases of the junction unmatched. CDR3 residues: CAYTLTSGYEQYF. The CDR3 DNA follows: TGTGCCTACACATTGACTAGCGGGTACGAGCAGTACTTC.

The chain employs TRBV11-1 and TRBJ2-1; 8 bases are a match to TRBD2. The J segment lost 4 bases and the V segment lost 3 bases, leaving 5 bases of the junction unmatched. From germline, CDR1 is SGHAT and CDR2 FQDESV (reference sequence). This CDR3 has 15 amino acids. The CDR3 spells CASSFEQREYNEQFF. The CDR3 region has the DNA TGTGCCAGCAGCTTTGAACAGCGGGAGTACAATGAGCAGTTCTTC.

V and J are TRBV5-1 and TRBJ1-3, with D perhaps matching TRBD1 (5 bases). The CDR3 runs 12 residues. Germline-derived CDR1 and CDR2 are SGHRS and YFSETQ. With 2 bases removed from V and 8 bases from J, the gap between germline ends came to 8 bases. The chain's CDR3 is CASSFDRDTIYF. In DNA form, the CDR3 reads TGCGCCAGCAGCTTTGACAGAGACACCATATATTTT.

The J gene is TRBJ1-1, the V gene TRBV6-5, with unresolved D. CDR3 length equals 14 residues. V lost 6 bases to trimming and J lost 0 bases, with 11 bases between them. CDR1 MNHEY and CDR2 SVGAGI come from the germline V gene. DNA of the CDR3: TGTGCCAGCAGACCCTCTTCAGTGAACACTGAAGCTTTCTTT. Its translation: CASRPSSVNTEAFF.

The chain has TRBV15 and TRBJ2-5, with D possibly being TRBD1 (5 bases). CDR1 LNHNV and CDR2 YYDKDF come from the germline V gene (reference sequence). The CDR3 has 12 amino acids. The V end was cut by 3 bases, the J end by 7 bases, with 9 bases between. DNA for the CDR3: TGTGCCACCAGCAGCCAAGGGGTGACCCAGTACTTC. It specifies CATSSQGVTQYF. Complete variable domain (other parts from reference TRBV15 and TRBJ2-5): DAMVIQNPRYQVTQFGKPVTLSCSQTLNHNVMYWYQQKSSQAPKLLFHYYDKDFNNEADTPDNFQSRRPNTSFCFLDIRSPGLGDTAMYLCATSSQGVTQYFGPGTRLLVL.

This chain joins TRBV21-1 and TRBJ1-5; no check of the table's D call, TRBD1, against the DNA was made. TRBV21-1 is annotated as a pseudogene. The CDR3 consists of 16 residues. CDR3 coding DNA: TGTGCCAGCATCGGGACAGGGAAATTTTCCAATCAGCCCCAGCATTTT. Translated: CASIGTGKFSNQPQHF.

The DNA of the CDR3 is TGCGCCAGCAGAGGGGTTGGGGAACTGTTTTTT. It specifies CASRGVGELFF. V and J are TRBV5-1 and TRBJ1-4, with D possibly matching TRBD1 (5 bases). CDR3 length: 11 residues. V lost 5 bases and J lost 12, with 11 bases in between. CDR1 SGHRS and CDR2 YFSETQ come from the germline V gene.

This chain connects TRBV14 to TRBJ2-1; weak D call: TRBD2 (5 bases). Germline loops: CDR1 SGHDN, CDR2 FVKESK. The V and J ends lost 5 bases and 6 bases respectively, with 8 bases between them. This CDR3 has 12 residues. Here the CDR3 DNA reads TGTGCCAGCAGCTACGGGGTCAATGAGCAGTTCTTC. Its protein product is CASSYGVNEQFF.

CDR3 sequence reads: CASSLGRTASGNTIYF. The CDR3 DNA follows: TGTGCCAGCAGCTTAGGAAGGACAGCCTCTGGAAACACCATATATTTT. V usage is TRBV13 and J usage is TRBJ1-3; a weak D match, TRBD1 (6 bases). Germline V gene data show CDR1 as PRHDT and CDR2 as FYEKMQ (reference sequence). Trimming pared 0 bases from V and 0 bases from J, leaving 9 bases between. The CDR3 is 16 residues long. Variable domain in full (rest from reference TRBV13 and TRBJ1-3): AAGVIQSPRHLIKEKRETATLKCYPIPRHDTVYWYQQGPGQDPQFLISFYEKMQSDKGSIPDRFSAQQFSDYHSELNMSSLELGDSALYFCASSLGRTASGNTIYFGEGSWLTVV.

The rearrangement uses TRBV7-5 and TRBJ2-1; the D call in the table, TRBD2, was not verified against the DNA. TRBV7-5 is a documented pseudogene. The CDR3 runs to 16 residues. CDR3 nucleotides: TGTGTCAGAAGCCAAGGGGACGGGAGACCCTACAATGAGCAGTTCTTC. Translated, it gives CVRSQGDGRPYNEQFF.

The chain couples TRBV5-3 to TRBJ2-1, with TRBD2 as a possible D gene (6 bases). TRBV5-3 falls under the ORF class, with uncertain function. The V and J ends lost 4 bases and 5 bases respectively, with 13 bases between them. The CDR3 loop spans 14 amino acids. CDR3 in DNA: TGTGCCAGAAGCGTCGGGACTTACCACAATGAGCAGTTCTTC. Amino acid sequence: CARSVGTYHNEQFF.

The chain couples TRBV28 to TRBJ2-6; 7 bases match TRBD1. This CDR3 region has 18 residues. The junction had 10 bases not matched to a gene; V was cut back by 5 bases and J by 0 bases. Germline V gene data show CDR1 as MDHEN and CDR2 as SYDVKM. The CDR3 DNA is TGTGCCAGCAGTCAAACAGGGGTCCCCTCCTCTGGGGCCAACGTCCTGACTTTC. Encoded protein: CASSQTGVPSSGANVLTF.